Listed below are T cell receptor beta chains from one sample, sequenced in a study of early T cells in non-severe SARS-CoV-2 infection. TCRdb used MiXCR to reprocess the 5' RACE reads, holding one entry per CDR3 protein. The table lists about 70,000 distinct CDR3 sequences, 4.6% of them singletons. The sequenced sample was whole blood, obtained at baseline. The source is an adult who was a healthcare worker with PCR-confirmed SARS-CoV-2 infection or an uninfected control (not recorded which). The donor label of this sample is uncertain. Each CDR3 is given with its conserved first and last residue. A D gene is named only where the DNA matches it firmly. Expanded clones are given a class, and other clones once, few, many or no size at all.

once	TRBJ2-7	13	.	TRBV5-1	CASSMIQGGEQYF	TGCGCCAGCAGCATGATACAGGGAGGCGAGCAGTACTTC
.	TRBJ1-6	16	.	TRBV6-5	CASSYWQGGNPSPLHF	TGTGCCAGCAGTTACTGGCAGGGAGGGAATCCGTCACCCCTCCACTTT
few	TRBJ2-7	14	.	TRBV18	CASSPMGRTYEQYF	TGTGCCAGCTCACCTATGGGCAGAACCTACGAGCAGTACTTC
many	TRBJ1-2	14	.	TRBV12-3/TRBV12-4	CASTLLRWGYGYTF	TGTGCCAGCACCCTGCTGAGGTGGGGCTATGGCTACACCTTC
.	TRBJ2-3	12	.	TRBV7-9	CASSPRGDTQYF	TGTGCCAGCAGCCCGAGGGGCGATACGCAGTATTTT
many	TRBJ2-7	13	.	TRBV29-1	CSVGGSMFNEQYF	TGCAGCGTTGGCGGCAGCATGTTTAACGAGCAGTACTTC
.	TRBJ2-7	14	TRBD2	TRBV28	CASSRSGSAGEQYF	TGTGCCAGCAGTCGTAGCGGGTCGGCCGGGGAGCAGTACTTC
few	TRBJ1-6	16	TRBD1	TRBV5-6	CASSLTGTGYNSPLHF	TGTGCCAGCAGCCTTACCGGGACAGGCTATAATTCACCCCTCCACTTT
few	TRBJ1-6	12	.	TRBV27	CASSLIGSPLHF	TGTGCCAGCAGTTTGATAGGGTCACCCCTCCACTTT
few	TRBJ2-1	15	.	TRBV3-1	CASSQEHLAYNEQFF	TGTGCCAGCAGCCAAGAACACTTGGCCTACAATGAGCAGTTCTTC
many	TRBJ2-5	11	.	TRBV6-5	CASSRDETQYF	TGTGCCAGCAGTCGAGACGAGACCCAGTACTTC
.	TRBJ1-6	13	.	TRBV27	CASSSREYSPLHF	TGTGCCAGCAGTTCCAGGGAGTACTCACCCCTCCACTTT
many	TRBJ2-6	19	TRBD1	TRBV19	CASSPRQGRPPSGANVLTF	TGTGCCAGTAGTCCCCGACAGGGGCGTCCACCCTCTGGGGCCAACGTCCTGACTTTC
few	TRBJ1-2	16	.	TRBV5-5	CASSSSPSSNRRGYTF	TGTGCCAGCAGCTCCAGCCCCTCATCGAATCGTAGGGGCTACACCTTC
once	TRBJ2-7	13	.	TRBV3-1	CASSQDHSYEQYF	TGTGCCAGCAGCCAAGATCACTCCTACGAGCAGTACTTC
few	TRBJ2-7	15	.	TRBV11-2	CASSLSSGSSYEQYF	TGTGCCAGCAGCTTGAGCTCGGGGAGCTCCTACGAGCAGTACTTC
many	TRBJ1-1	15	.	TRBV7-3	CASSDLPGLNTEAFF	TGTGCCAGCAGCGACCTACCGGGGCTTAACACTGAAGCTTTCTTT
.	TRBJ2-1	12	.	TRBV7-8	CASSLRVHEQFF	TGTGCCAGCAGCTTAAGGGTCCATGAGCAGTTCTTC
many	TRBJ2-7	14	.	TRBV7-2	CASSPMRESYEQYF	TGTGCCAGCAGCCCGATGAGAGAATCCTACGAGCAGTACTTC
many	TRBJ2-7	16	.	TRBV4-3	CASSKILGDLSYEQYF	TGCGCCAGCAGCAAAATCTTAGGGGACCTCTCCTACGAGCAGTACTTC
.	TRBJ1-3	14	TRBD1	TRBV6-6	CASSYRGLGNTIYF	TGTGCCAGCAGTTACAGGGGGCTTGGAAACACCATATATTTT
few	TRBJ1-4	11	.	TRBV28	CASSVRVDVFF	TGTGCCAGCAGTGTCAGGGTTGATGTGTTTTTT
.	TRBJ2-7	11	.	TRBV5-1	CASGAGYEQYF	TGCGCCAGCGGGGCCGGCTACGAGCAGTACTTC
.	TRBJ2-1	13	.	TRBV2	CASSPTWRNEQFF	TGTGCCAGCAGCCCCACTTGGCGGAATGAGCAGTTCTTC
few	TRBJ2-3	14	.	TRBV7-9	CASRTVSSTDTQYF	TGTGCCAGCAGGACAGTGTCTAGCACAGATACGCAGTATTTT
few	TRBJ2-1	16	.	TRBV3-1	CASSQDPGRGYNEQFF	TGTGCCAGCAGCCAAGATCCCGGGAGAGGATACAATGAGCAGTTCTTC
many	TRBJ2-2	15	.	TRBV5-1	CASKTSTANTGELFF	TGCGCCAGCAAGACTTCGACCGCGAACACCGGGGAGCTGTTTTTT
.	TRBJ2-1	17	.	TRBV4-1	CASSPPLRAGANNEQFF	TGCGCCAGCAGCCCTCCCCTCCGCGCGGGGGCGAACAATGAGCAGTTCTTC
many	TRBJ2-1	14	.	TRBV11-2	CASMGGAAYNEQFF	TGTGCCAGCATGGGGGGGGCTGCCTACAATGAGCAGTTCTTC
.	TRBJ1-6	13	.	TRBV6-5	CASSYYPGSPLHF	TGTGCCAGCAGTTACTACCCTGGTTCACCCCTCCACTTT
.	TRBJ1-5	18	TRBD1	TRBV4-2	CASSTFLTGPGSNQPQHF	TGTGCCAGCAGCACATTTTTGACAGGGCCTGGGAGCAATCAGCCCCAGCATTTT
.	TRBJ2-3	16	.	TRBV12-3/TRBV12-4	CASSPSGTALTDTQYF	TGTGCCAGCAGTCCCTCCGGGACCGCACTCACAGATACGCAGTATTTT
many	TRBJ1-4	14	TRBD1	TRBV10-2	CASSAGTGSLELFF	TGCGCCAGCAGCGCCGGGACAGGGAGTCTTGAACTGTTTTTT
.	TRBJ2-1	15	TRBD2	TRBV4-2	CASSQSGGYINEQFF	TGTGCCAGCAGCCAGAGCGGGGGGTATATCAATGAGCAGTTCTTC
many	TRBJ2-4	16	.	TRBV6-2/TRBV6-3	CASSQSAAGSQNIQYF	TGTGCCAGCAGTCAATCGGCCGCCGGGAGCCAAAACATTCAGTACTTC
many	TRBJ1-5	14	.	TRBV6-5	CASSLGAGNQPQHF	TGTGCCAGCAGCCTCGGGGCTGGCAATCAGCCCCAGCATTTT
many	TRBJ2-2	18	.	TRBV20-1	CSASPLAPRGVQTGELFF	TGCAGTGCTAGTCCCTTGGCCCCCCGAGGGGTGCAAACCGGGGAGCTGTTTTTT
many	TRBJ2-7	16	TRBD2	TRBV7-2	CASSLALLAGNYEQYF	TGTGCCAGCAGCTTAGCCTTACTAGCGGGGAACTACGAGCAGTACTTC
many	TRBJ1-2	11	.	TRBV29-1	CSVEWGYGYTF	TGCAGCGTTGAATGGGGTTATGGCTACACCTTC
many	TRBJ1-5	14	.	TRBV24-1	CATSDSGDGQPQHF	TGTGCCACCAGTGATTCGGGGGACGGCCAGCCCCAGCATTTT
few	TRBJ2-1	17	TRBD2	TRBV4-1	CASRTPGLAGGPGEQFF	TGCGCCAGCAGAACCCCGGGACTAGCGGGGGGGCCTGGTGAGCAGTTCTTC
few	TRBJ2-7	12	.	TRBV11-2	CASSRAFYEQYF	TGTGCCAGCTCCAGGGCCTTCTACGAGCAGTACTTC
many	TRBJ2-7	14	TRBD1	TRBV5-1	CASSFGQGSYEQYF	TGCGCCAGCAGTTTTGGACAGGGGTCCTACGAGCAGTACTTC
.	TRBJ1-4	15	TRBD1	TRBV6-5	CASSRDTGGSEKLFF	TGTGCCAGCAGCCGAGACACAGGGGGTAGTGAAAAACTGTTTTTT
few	TRBJ1-5	14	.	TRBV6-1	CASSEAAGTQPQHF	TGTGCCAGCAGTGAAGCGGCGGGGACACAGCCCCAGCATTTT
.	TRBJ2-1	12	.	TRBV7-2	CASSLDFDEQFF	TGTGCCAGCAGCTTAGACTTCGACGAGCAGTTCTTC
many	TRBJ1-5	12	.	TRBV20-1	CSATSGDQPQHF	TGCAGTGCCACTTCAGGGGACCAGCCCCAGCATTTT
.	TRBJ1-2	17	.	TRBV5-1	CASSPHRSPGTNYGYTF	TGCGCCAGCAGCCCTCACCGCTCCCCCGGGACCAACTATGGCTACACCTTC
many	TRBJ1-5	13	TRBD1	TRBV11-2	CASSYQGGQPQHF	TGTGCCAGCAGCTATCAGGGGGGTCAGCCCCAGCATTTT
.	TRBJ1-4	16	.	TRBV6-1	CASSAKDPRYHEKLFF	TGTGCCAGCAGTGCGAAAGACCCACGGTACCATGAAAAACTGTTTTTT
many	TRBJ2-5	13	TRBD1	TRBV7-6	CASSPDRGETQYF	TGTGCCAGCAGCCCGGACAGGGGAGAGACCCAGTACTTC
many	TRBJ1-5	13	TRBD1	TRBV30	CAWSDRGGQPQHF	TGTGCCTGGAGTGACAGGGGAGGTCAGCCCCAGCATTTT
many	TRBJ1-1	18	TRBD1	TRBV12-3/TRBV12-4	CASSFSGTGFSRQDEAFF	TGTGCCAGCAGTTTCTCCGGGACAGGGTTTTCGAGGCAGGATGAAGCTTTCTTT
few	TRBJ2-3	17	.	TRBV7-3	CASSPAPNSPSTDTQYF	TGTGCCAGTTCTCCCGCCCCAAATAGTCCAAGCACAGATACGCAGTATTTT
many	TRBJ2-2	17	TRBD1	TRBV5-6	CASSFGQVLRGTGELFF	TGTGCCAGCAGCTTTGGACAGGTGCTACGAGGGACCGGGGAGCTGTTTTTT